These 20 T cell receptor beta chains share one sample of origin, sequenced in a study of blood T cells in healthy people across ages. A second roughly 6 to 11 cycle PCR used barcoded and J-beta primers. TCRdb re-analysed the 5' RACE reads in MiXCR, keeping a single row per CDR3 protein. The repertoire includes around 2 million distinct CDR3 sequences, about 39% of them detected once, and under 25% sits in the top ten. Sequencing input: blood. All receptors derive from a human donor in good health.

The chain uses TRBV10-3 and TRBJ2-7; D may correspond to TRBD1 or TRBD2 (5 bases each). Germline CDR1 and CDR2: ENHRY and SYGVKD. The CDR3 spans 14 residues. V gave up 10 bases and J gave up 5 bases, with 21 bases separating them. The CDR3, as DNA: TGTGCCACCCAGGACACCGAGAGGGTTCACGAGCAGTACTTC. Translating it yields CATQDTERVHEQYF.

On this clonotype: This could be a read error, since a much larger clone is one nucleotide away. The rearrangement links TRBV6-2 or TRBV6-3 to TRBJ2-3, with D possibly being TRBD1 (6 bases). Germline V gene lookup returns CDR1 MNHEY and CDR2 SVGEGT. The CDR3 is 12 amino acids. CDR3 residues: CASGQSTGTQYF. For the CDR3, the DNA is TGTGCCAGCGGACAGAGCACAGGTACGCAGTATTTT.

Only a few counts were recorded for this clonotype. CDR3 nucleotides: TGTGCCACCAGTGGCCTCACTAGCGGGGGTCGCTACGAGCAGTACTTC. This encodes CATSGLTSGGRYEQYF. V usage is TRBV24-1 and J usage is TRBJ2-7; 11 bases are a match to TRBD2. Germline loops: CDR1 KGHDR, CDR2 SFDVKD. The CDR3 is 16 residues long. The V segment lost 5 bases and the J segment 3 bases; nucleotides outside the gene matches: 8.

In its sample, this clonotype was seen many times. The CDR3 sequence: CASSQGGSYNEQFF. The DNA of the CDR3 is TGTGCCAGCAGTCAGGGGGGGTCCTACAATGAGCAGTTCTTC. The V gene is TRBV6-5, the J gene TRBJ2-1; either TRBD1 or TRBD2 may supply D (7 bases each). The germline V gene has CDR1 MNHEY and CDR2 SVGAGI. Trimming cost V 5 bases and J 1 base, with 9 bases left between them. The CDR3 is made up of 14 amino acids.

V usage is TRBV20-1 and J usage is TRBJ2-3; 12 nucleotides match TRBD2. J lost 0 bases, V lost 5 bases, and 12 bases had no gene match. From germline, CDR1 is DFQATT and CDR2 SNEGSKA (reference sequence). This CDR3 is 18 amino acids long. The CDR3 region has the DNA TGCAGTGCTTCCTCGACTAGCGGGAGCGCCTCTAGCACAGATACGCAGTATTTT. Translated, it gives CSASSTSGSASSTDTQYF.

V and J are TRBV12-3 or TRBV12-4 and TRBJ2-3, with a possible D match to TRBD2 (6 bases). V was pared by 7 bases and J by 10 bases, with 12 bases between. There are 11 residues in the CDR3. CDR3 region: CASTPGGSQYF. The CDR3 DNA reads TGTGCCAGCACCCCTGGGGGGTCGCAGTATTTT.

The CDR3 loop is CASSSSRGLYEQYF. CDR3 nucleotide sequence: TGTGCCAGCAGTTCATCACGGGGCCTCTACGAGCAGTACTTC. The chain is built from TRBV12-3 or TRBV12-4 and TRBJ2-4; perhaps D is TRBD1 or TRBD2 (5 bases each). The tail of the sequence fits TRBJ2-7 better, so the J call may be wrong. The CDR3 is 14 amino acids.

This clonotype came up a few times. This chain links TRBV29-1 with TRBJ2-3; 9 bases are shared with TRBD1. Trimming took 7 bases from V and 4 from J; bases not matched to a gene: 12. There are 15 residues in the CDR3. Germline-derived CDR1 and CDR2 are SQVTM and ANQGSEA. CDR3 protein: CSADLRQGDPDTQYF. DNA for the CDR3: TGCAGCGCAGACCTCAGACAGGGGGATCCAGATACGCAGTATTTT.

V is TRBV11-2 and J is TRBJ2-5; 11 bases are a match to TRBD2. Germline V gives CDR1 SGHAT, CDR2 FQNNGV. The CDR3 consists of 16 residues. With V trimmed by 1 base and J by 9 bases, 10 bases remained unmatched. DNA for the CDR3: TGTGCCAGCAGCTTAGCCGGGACTAGCGGTTTGTGGGCCCAGTACTTC. It is translated as CASSLAGTSGLWAQYF.

This clonotype was observed a single time. At one end the junction does not follow the germline gene, possibly because of a read error. The V call is TRBV5-1, the J call TRBJ2-1; 7 nucleotides match TRBD2. This CDR3 spans 14 amino acids. The germline gives CDR1 SGHRS, CDR2 YFSETQ. This CDR3 is CASSSLTSANEQVF. The CDR3 DNA sequence: TGCGCCAGCAGCTCTTTAACTAGCGCTAATGAGCAGGTCTTC.

Only a few counts were recorded for this clonotype. The V gene is TRBV20-1, the J gene TRBJ1-2; 10 nucleotides agree with TRBD1. CDR1 and CDR2 from the germline V gene are DFQATT and SNEGSKA (reference sequence). This CDR3 is 14 amino acids long. V dropped 5 bases and J dropped 4; count of bases not matched to a gene: 7. In DNA, the CDR3 is TGCAGTGCTTTCCCGGGACAGGGGACCTATGGCTACACCTTC. It translates to CSAFPGQGTYGYTF.

This chain links TRBV6-5 with TRBJ2-7; no reliable D call. The CDR3 is made up of 15 amino acids. The V end was cut by 3 bases, the J end by 3 bases, with 15 bases between. Germline V gene data show CDR1 as MNHEY and CDR2 as SVGAGI. The CDR3 nucleotides read TGTGCCAGCAGTTATTCCAGACCTCTGGTCTACGAGCAGTACTTC. Amino acid sequence: CASSYSRPLVYEQYF.

The chain is built from TRBV7-6 and TRBJ2-6; 9 bases are shared with TRBD1. Trimming at V came to 5 bases and at J to 1 base, leaving 12 bases not matched to a gene. The germline gives CDR1 SGHVS, CDR2 FNYEAQ. CDR3 size: 19 residues. In DNA form, the CDR3 reads TGTGCCAGCAGCCTATCCAGGACAGGGGATAAATCTGGGGCCAACGTCCTGACTTTC. It translates to CASSLSRTGDKSGANVLTF.

This clonotype was counted only a few times. This sequence joins TRBV10-3 and TRBJ2-1; TRBD2 is a possible D gene (6 bases). The CDR3 contains 14 residues. V gave up 5 bases and J gave up 6 bases, with 14 bases separating them. CDR1 and CDR2 from the germline V gene are ENHRY and SYGVKD. The chain's CDR3 is CAISPIMGGNEQFF. The CDR3 region has the DNA TGTGCCATCAGTCCCATTATGGGGGGCAATGAGCAGTTCTTC.

The chain couples TRBV5-1 to TRBJ1-2; no reliable D call. From germline, CDR1 is SGHRS and CDR2 YFSETQ. This CDR3 region has 14 residues. Trimming removed 4 bases from V and 5 bases from J, with 15 bases in between. The DNA of the CDR3 is TGCGCCAGCAGCAATGGACGGGAATTTTATGGCTACACCTTC. Translated, it gives CASSNGREFYGYTF.

The rearrangement links TRBV7-2 to TRBJ2-1; weak D call: TRBD2 (5 bases). This CDR3 has 15 amino acids. The germline V and J ends were trimmed by 0 bases and 4 bases, with 10 bases remaining between them. Per the germline V gene, CDR1 is SGHTA and CDR2 is FQGNSA. The CDR3 DNA follows: TGTGCCAGCAGCTTAGCAGCGGTACCGTACAATGAGCAGTTCTTC. This codes for CASSLAAVPYNEQFF.

This chain uses TRBV19 with TRBJ1-6; D is undetermined. This CDR3 comprises 15 residues. Trimming left V 3 bases short and J 7 bases short, with 13 bases between. The V gene's germline CDR1 is LNHDA and CDR2 SQIVND (reference sequence). DNA for the CDR3: TGTGCCAGTAGTATTGGCCGATCGGGGAATTCACCCCTCCACTTT. Encoded protein: CASSIGRSGNSPLHF.

V is TRBV12-3 or TRBV12-4 and J is TRBJ2-3; the D gene is possibly TRBD1 (7 bases). The CDR3 runs 15 residues. Trimming pared 5 bases from V and 0 bases from J, leaving 12 bases between. CDR3 nucleotide sequence: TGTGCCAGCAGTCCGACAGGGACTAGCACAGATACGCAGTATTTT. This translates into CASSPTGTSTDTQYF.

This clonotype was found once. The chain uses TRBV10-2 and TRBJ1-2, with TRBD1 matching 7 bases. The CDR3 runs 16 residues. V was pared by 2 bases and J by 5 bases, with 11 bases of the junction left unmatched. Germline CDR1 WSHSY, CDR2 SAAADI. This CDR3 is CASSERFEGAGYGYTF. CDR3 bases: TGCGCCAGCAGTGAGAGGTTCGAGGGGGCAGGTTATGGCTACACCTTC.

This clonotype occurred a few times. The CDR3 loop reads CASTRGIPSYEQYF. The CDR3 DNA sequence: TGTGCCAGCACCCGGGGTATTCCCTCCTACGAGCAGTACTTC. The chain uses TRBV7-9 and TRBJ2-7, with D possibly TRBD2 on 5 matching bases. The CDR3 totals 14 residues. Trimming took 7 bases from V and 0 from J, leaving 13 bases between them. Germline V gene lookup returns CDR1 SEHNR and CDR2 FQNEAQ (reference sequence). Together with reference TRBV7-9 and TRBJ2-7, the CDR3 gives the full variable domain: DTGVSQNPRHKITKRGQNVTFRCDPISEHNRLYWYRQTLGQGPEFLTYFQNEAQLEKSRLLSDRFSAERPKGSFSTLEIQRTEQGDSAMYLCASTRGIPSYEQYFGPGTRLTVT.